This T cell receptor (beta chain) is drawn from a study of post-analysis software for immune sequencing data. Germline assignment: CDR1 DFQATT and CDR2 SNEGSKA (reference sequence). The V and J ends lost 0 bases and 8 bases, in that order; junction bases with no gene match: 5. This CDR3 is built from 14 residues. Each TCR beta cDNA library carried unique molecular identifiers. TCRdb re-analysed the PCR reads in MiXCR, keeping a single row per CDR3 protein. The sample has some 700,000 distinct CDR3 sequences, 55% to 70% seen once; the top ten hold about 11%. Concerning this clonotype: As yet, its antigen is unknown.

Overall study findings and caveats: When compared against controls, multiple sclerosis patients showed significantly lower normalized Chao1 diversity. Patients used about five TRBV segments, including TRBV5-6, TRBV5-1 and TRBV20-1, more often than controls. When the samples were clustered directly with F measure, those that had been prepared in the same batch showed strong co-clustering.

This chain connects TRBV20-1 to TRBJ1-2; 11 positions agree with TRBD1. Sample: blood. The origin of this receptor is a girl aged 2-9 years with multiple sclerosis. CDR3 region: CSARDGGQGDGYTF. As DNA, the CDR3 is TGCAGTGCTAGAGATGGGGGACAGGGGGACGGCTACACCTTC.